This T cell receptor beta chain emerged from a study of T cell responses to AZD1222 COVID-19 vaccine. Findings of the study overall: Among the donors, most were white British and more were female, and clonal diversity was possibly underestimated. Sampling captured repertoires only after the peak T cell response.

The repertoire was sequenced with immunoSEQ multiplex PCR; TCRdb's copy has only in-frame clones and lacks some. The profile covers around 150,000 clones, with approximately 90% appearing a single time and approximately 3.8% taken by the ten largest. The germline CDR1 and CDR2 sequences are SGHTA and FQGNSA. With 5 bases removed from V and 4 bases from J, the gap between germline ends came to 14 bases. The length of the CDR3 is 14 residues. Worth noting for this clone: The antigen is undetermined.

Second-dose intervals of approximately 4 or approximately 12 weeks were pooled. The genes are TRBV7-2 and TRBJ1-2; weak D call: TRBD1 (5 bases). The input for sequencing was peripheral blood, taken 28 days after the second AZD1222 dose. The receptor was derived from an adult who received the AZD1222 COVID-19 vaccine. The CDR3 DNA sequence: TGTGCCAGCAGCCCCGCCGGGGGATCCTATGGCTACACCTTC. Translating gives CASSPAGGSYGYTF.